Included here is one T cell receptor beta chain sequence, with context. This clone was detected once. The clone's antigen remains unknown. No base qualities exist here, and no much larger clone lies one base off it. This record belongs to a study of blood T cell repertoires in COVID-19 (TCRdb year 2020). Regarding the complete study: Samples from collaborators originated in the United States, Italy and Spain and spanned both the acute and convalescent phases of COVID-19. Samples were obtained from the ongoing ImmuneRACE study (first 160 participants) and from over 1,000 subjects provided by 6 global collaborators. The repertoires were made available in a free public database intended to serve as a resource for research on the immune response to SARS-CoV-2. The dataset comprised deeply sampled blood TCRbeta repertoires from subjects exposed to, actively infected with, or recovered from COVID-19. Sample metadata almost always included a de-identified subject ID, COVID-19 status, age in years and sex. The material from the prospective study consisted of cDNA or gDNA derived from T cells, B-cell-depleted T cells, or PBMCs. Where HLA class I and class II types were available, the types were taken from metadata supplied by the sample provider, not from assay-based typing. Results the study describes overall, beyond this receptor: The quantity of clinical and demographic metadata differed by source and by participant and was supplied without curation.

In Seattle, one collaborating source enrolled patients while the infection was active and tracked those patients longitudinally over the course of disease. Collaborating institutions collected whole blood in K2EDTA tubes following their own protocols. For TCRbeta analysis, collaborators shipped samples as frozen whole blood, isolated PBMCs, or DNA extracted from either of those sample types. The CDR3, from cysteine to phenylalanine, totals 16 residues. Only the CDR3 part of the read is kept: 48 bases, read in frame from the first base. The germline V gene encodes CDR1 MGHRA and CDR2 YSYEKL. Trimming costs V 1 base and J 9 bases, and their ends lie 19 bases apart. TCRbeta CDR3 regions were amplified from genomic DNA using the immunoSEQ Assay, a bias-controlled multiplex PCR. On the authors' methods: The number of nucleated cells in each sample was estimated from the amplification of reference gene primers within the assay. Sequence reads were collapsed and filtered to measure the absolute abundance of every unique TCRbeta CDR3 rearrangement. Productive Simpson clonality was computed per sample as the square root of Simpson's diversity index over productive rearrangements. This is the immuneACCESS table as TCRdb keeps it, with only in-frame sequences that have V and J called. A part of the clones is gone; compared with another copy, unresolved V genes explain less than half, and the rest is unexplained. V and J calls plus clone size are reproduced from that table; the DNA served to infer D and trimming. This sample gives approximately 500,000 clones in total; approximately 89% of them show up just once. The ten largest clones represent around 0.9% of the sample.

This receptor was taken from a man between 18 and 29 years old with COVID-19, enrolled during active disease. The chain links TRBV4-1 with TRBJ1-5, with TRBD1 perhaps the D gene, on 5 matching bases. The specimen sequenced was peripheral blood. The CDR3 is CASSQGPRRGMTPQHF. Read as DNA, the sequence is TGCGCCAGCAGCCAAGGCCCCCGGCGGGGGATGACGCCCCAGCATTTT.